This T cell receptor (beta chain) was observed in a study of shared clonotypes between healthy human individuals. Here immunoSEQ multiplex PCR was the method, and the copy in TCRdb shows in-frame clones only, minus some. The sample consists of 2 million to 2.5 million clones, more than 80% of them appearing once. As concerns this clone: Other DNA sequences within the sample encode an identical CDR3.

This receptor was identified in a man between 18 and 29 years old in good health. Some clones in this sample may be carry-over from other donors' samples. Sequencing was done on a sample of naive CD4+ T cells from PBMCs. Stated subset: CD45RA+ positively selected.

CDR3 DNA sequence: TGTGCCTGGAGTGTTGGCGGCTCCTACAATGAGCAGTTCTTC. Protein: CAWSVGGSYNEQFF. The chain combines TRBV30 with TRBJ2-1; D gene uncertain. The germline V and J ends were trimmed by 0 bases and 0 bases, with 6 bases remaining between them. Germline CDR1 GTSNPN, CDR2 SVGIG (reference sequence). The CDR3 contains 14 residues.